These 8 T cell receptor beta chains originate from one sample sequenced in a study of CD8+CD57+ T cells in acquired aplastic anemia. Sequencing involved patients with CD8+CD57+ cell expansion previously shown by flow cytometry. Genomic DNA constituted the template upon which TCR beta VDJ and CDR3 profiling was performed. Each CDR3 protein gets one entry after TCRdb re-called the reads with MiXCR. The data hold some 170,000 distinct CDR3 sequences, with 71% observed a single time. What was sequenced was sorted CD4+, CD8+, or CD8+CD57+ T cells (not recorded which) from PBMCs. The source is a human donor with aplastic anemia.

This clonotype has a single count. This rearrangement joins TRBV7-9 to TRBJ2-1; no reliable D call. Trimming cost V 3 bases and J 2 bases, with 5 bases left between them. The germline V gene has CDR1 SEHNR and CDR2 FQNEAQ (reference sequence). This CDR3 spans 13 amino acids. CDR3 in amino acids: CASSLEAYNEQFF. In DNA, the CDR3 is TGTGCCAGCAGCTTGGAAGCCTACAATGAGCAGTTCTTC.

This chain joins TRBV29-1 and TRBJ1-1; no firm D call. The V gene's germline CDR1 is SQVTM and CDR2 ANQGSEA. Trimming cost V 4 bases and J 5 bases, with 11 bases left between them. The CDR3 covers 12 residues. The CDR3 reads CSVVADRTEAFF. The CDR3, as DNA: TGCAGCGTTGTGGCAGATCGAACTGAAGCTTTCTTT.

The rearrangement joins TRBV24-1 to TRBJ1-1; 11 bases agree with TRBD1. Germline V CDR1 and CDR2: KGHDR, SFDVKD. V lost 5 bases and J lost 5; bases outside the gene matches: 3. The CDR3 length is 14 residues. CDR3 region: CATSGDRGGTEAFF. CDR3 sequence (DNA): TGTGCCACCAGTGGGGACAGGGGGGGAACTGAAGCTTTCTTT.

Within the sample, this clonotype is large. V gene TRBV19 combines with J gene TRBJ2-1; 8 nucleotides agree with TRBD1. Germline values: CDR1 LNHDA, CDR2 SQIVND (reference sequence). V shed 4 bases and J 3 bases; nucleotides not matched to a gene: 8. The CDR3 totals 16 residues. In nucleotides, the CDR3 is TGTGCCAGTAGTAACCCCGAGACAGGGGACTACAATGAGCAGTTCTTC. Protein product: CASSNPETGDYNEQFF.

The sample holds one count of this clonotype. This chain joins TRBV7-9 and TRBJ1-5, with 8 bases aligning to TRBD1. The CDR3 spans 14 residues. Germline loops: CDR1 SEHNR, CDR2 FQNEAQ (reference sequence). V gave up 4 bases and J gave up 5 bases; unmatched junction bases: 4. CDR3 protein: CASSSTGGDQPQHF. Written as DNA, the CDR3 is TGTGCCAGCAGCTCAACAGGGGGTGATCAGCCCCAGCATTTT. Complete variable domain (other parts from reference TRBV7-9 and TRBJ1-5): DTGVSQNPRHKITKRGQNVTFRCDPISEHNRLYWYRQTLGQGPEFLTYFQNEAQLEKSRLLSDRFSAERPKGSFSTLEIQRTEQGDSAMYLCASSSTGGDQPQHFGDGTRLSIL.

This clonotype was picked up one time. The chain uses TRBV7-2 and TRBJ2-2; D is unclear. The CDR3 contains 14 residues. Germline CDR1 is SGHTA and CDR2 is FQGNSA. V lost 4 bases and J 3 bases, leaving 9 bases between the germline ends. CDR3 sequence (DNA): TGTGCCAGCAGCTATTTGGGGTACACCGGGGAGCTGTTTTTT. Its protein is CASSYLGYTGELFF. Looking up the rest from reference TRBV7-2 and TRBJ2-2 gives the full variable domain: GAGVSQSPSNKVTEKGKDVELRCDPISGHTALYWYRQSLGQGLEFLIYFQGNSAPDKSGLPSDRFSAERTGGSVSTLTIQRTQQEDSAVYLCASSYLGYTGELFFGEGSRLTVL.

This clonotype was counted a few times. J is TRBJ1-5 and V is TRBV11-2; D remains unclear. Germline lookup yields CDR1 SGHAT and CDR2 FQNNGV. The CDR3 extends over 13 amino acids. Trimming left V 1 base short and J 10 bases short, with 11 bases between. This CDR3 reads CASSLVLGSPQHF. The CDR3 coding sequence is TGTGCCAGCAGCTTAGTTTTAGGATCCCCCCAGCATTTT.

The chain combines TRBV20-1 with TRBJ2-2; 7 bases map to TRBD1. The CDR3 consists of 15 residues. V lost 0 bases to trimming and J lost 3 bases; unmatched junction nucleotides: 4. Germline CDR1 reads DFQATT; CDR2 reads SNEGSKA (reference sequence). CDR3 in DNA: TGCAGTGCTAGAGAAGGGACAGAGTACACCGGGGAGCTGTTTTTT. This codes for CSAREGTEYTGELFF.